The entry below describes one TCR beta chain. These data come from a study of PD-1 blockade in classical Hodgkin lymphoma. Exposure to brentuximab vedotin varied, and each patient had relapsed following autologous stem cell transplantation. CDR1 and CDR2 from the germline V gene are SGHDT and YYEEEE. The V end was cut by 4 bases, the J end by 8 bases, with 21 bases between. CDR3 length: 15 amino acids. Sequenced by immunoSEQ multiplex PCR; TCRdb stores in-frame clones only, minus some. Of 12,000 or so clones listed, about four fifths are singletons. V and J are TRBV5-6 and TRBJ1-1; D not certain. The TCR comes from a human donor with classical Hodgkin lymphoma. Here the sequenced sample was peripheral blood mononuclear cells (PBMCs), taken at baseline. The CDR3, as DNA: TGTGCCAGCAGCCCCCTTAGCCGGGAGAAGCAAGAAGCTTTCTTT. It encodes CASSPLSREKQEAFF.